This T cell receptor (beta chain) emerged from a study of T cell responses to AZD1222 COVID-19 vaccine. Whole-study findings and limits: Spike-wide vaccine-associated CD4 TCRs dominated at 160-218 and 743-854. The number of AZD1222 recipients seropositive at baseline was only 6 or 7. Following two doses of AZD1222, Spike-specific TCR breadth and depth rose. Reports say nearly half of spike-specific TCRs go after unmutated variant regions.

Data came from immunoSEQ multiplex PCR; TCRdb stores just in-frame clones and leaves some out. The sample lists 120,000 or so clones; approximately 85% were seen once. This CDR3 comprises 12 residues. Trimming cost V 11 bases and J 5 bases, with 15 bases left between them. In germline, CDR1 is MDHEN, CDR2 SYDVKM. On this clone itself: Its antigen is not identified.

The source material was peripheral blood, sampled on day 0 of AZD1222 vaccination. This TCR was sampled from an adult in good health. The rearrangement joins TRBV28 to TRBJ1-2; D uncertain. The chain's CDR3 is CASKAGAYGYTF. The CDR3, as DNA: TGTGCCTCCAAGGCAGGAGCATATGGCTACACCTTC.